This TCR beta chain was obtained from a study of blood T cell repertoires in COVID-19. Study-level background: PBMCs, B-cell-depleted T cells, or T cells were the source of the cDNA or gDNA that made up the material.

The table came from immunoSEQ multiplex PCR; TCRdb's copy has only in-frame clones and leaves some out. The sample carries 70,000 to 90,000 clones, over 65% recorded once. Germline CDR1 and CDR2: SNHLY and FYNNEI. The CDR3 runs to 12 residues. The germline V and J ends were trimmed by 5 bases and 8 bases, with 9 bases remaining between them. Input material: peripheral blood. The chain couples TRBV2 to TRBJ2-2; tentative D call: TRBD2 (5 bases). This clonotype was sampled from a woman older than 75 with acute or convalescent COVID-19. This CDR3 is CASSRTGGELFF. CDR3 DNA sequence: TGTGCCAGCAGTAGGACTGGAGGGGAGCTGTTTTTT.